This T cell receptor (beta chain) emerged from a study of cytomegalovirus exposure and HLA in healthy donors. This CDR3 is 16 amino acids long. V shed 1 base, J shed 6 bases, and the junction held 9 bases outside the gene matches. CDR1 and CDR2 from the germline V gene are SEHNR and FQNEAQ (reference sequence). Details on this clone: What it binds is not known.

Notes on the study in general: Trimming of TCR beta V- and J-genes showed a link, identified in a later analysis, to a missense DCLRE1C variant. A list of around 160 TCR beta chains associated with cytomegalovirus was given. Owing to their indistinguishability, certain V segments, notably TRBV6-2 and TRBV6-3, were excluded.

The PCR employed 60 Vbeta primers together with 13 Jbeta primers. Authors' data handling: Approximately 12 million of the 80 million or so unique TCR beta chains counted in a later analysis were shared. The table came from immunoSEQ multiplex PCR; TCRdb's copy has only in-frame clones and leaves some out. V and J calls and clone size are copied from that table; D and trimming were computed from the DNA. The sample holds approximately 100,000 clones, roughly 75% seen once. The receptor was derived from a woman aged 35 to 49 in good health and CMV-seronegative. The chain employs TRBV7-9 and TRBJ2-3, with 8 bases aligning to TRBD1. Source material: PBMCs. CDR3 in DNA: TGTGCCAGCAGCTTAGTAGGCCAGGGGGCAGTGGATACGCAGTATTTT. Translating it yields CASSLVGQGAVDTQYF.